This T cell receptor (beta chain) was found in a study of T cell responses to AZD1222 COVID-19 vaccine. Study-level findings and limits: The donors showed a predominance of white British ancestry and of females, with possible underestimation of clonal diversity. The repertoires were collected only after the peak T cell response. When two AZD1222 doses had been given, Spike-specific TCR breadth and depth rose.

In the case of this clone: The antigen is not known.

This table comes from immunoSEQ multiplex PCR, and its TCRdb copy is limited to in-frame clones, with some not included. The data hold roughly 200,000 clones, with more than 85% observed a single time. J gave up 4 bases and V 5 bases, and 4 bases lay outside the gene matches. Germline V gene data show CDR1 as MDHEN and CDR2 as SYDVKM. The CDR3 totals 13 residues. The clonotype was recovered from an adult who received the AZD1222 COVID-19 vaccine. Sample: peripheral blood, taken 28 days after the second AZD1222 dose. The chain joins TRBV28 to TRBJ1-2; 7 bases align to TRBD1. The CDR3 bases are TGTGCCAGCAGTCAGGGGACAGTCTATGGCTACACCTTC. Translating gives CASSQGTVYGYTF.